Following are 25 T cell receptor beta chains from one sample sequenced in a study of Ad26.COV2.S vaccination and SARS-CoV-2 variants. Clones were read by immunoSEQ multiplex PCR, and TCRdb kept only the in-frame ones, dropping some. The sample comprises 150,000 to 200,000 clones, approximately 88% of which are singletons, and approximately 6% rests with the top ten. The source material was peripheral blood, sampled after recovery from COVID-19. The receptors come from a human donor who had recovered from COVID-19.

The chain recombines TRBV5-1 with TRBJ2-7; possible D gene TRBD2, 6 bases. There are 12 residues in the CDR3. Trimming took 4 bases from V and 5 from J, leaving 10 bases between them. From germline, CDR1 is SGHRS and CDR2 YFSETQ. CDR3 sequence (DNA): TGCGCCAGCAGCGGGGGGAGAAACGAGCAGTACTTC. It translates to CASSGGRNEQYF. Using reference TRBV5-1 and TRBJ2-7 for the parts outside the CDR3, the full variable domain is KAGVTQTPRYLIKTRGQQVTLSCSPISGHRSVSWYQQTPGQGLQFLFEYFSETQRNKGNFPGRFSGRQFSNSRSEMNVSTLELGDSALYLCASSGGRNEQYFGPGTRLTVT.

The chain links TRBV7-3 to TRBJ2-7; TRBD2 aligns across 14 bases. With V trimmed by 2 bases and J by 3 bases, 12 bases remained unmatched. The CDR3 consists of 19 residues. Germline V gene data show CDR1 as SGHTA and CDR2 as FQGTGA. Written as DNA, the CDR3 is TGTGCCAGCAGCTTATCTTTATCGGGACTAGCGGGAGTCCGCTACGAGCAGTACTTC. It translates to CASSLSLSGLAGVRYEQYF.

The chain links TRBV19 to TRBJ2-3, with TRBD1 matching over 8 bases. Trimming removed 4 bases from V and 11 bases from J; junction bases left unmatched: 11. This CDR3 is built from 14 residues. Germline V CDR1 and CDR2: LNHDA, SQIVND (reference sequence). The CDR3 loop reads CASSRGQGKLGQYF. CDR3 nucleotide sequence: TGTGCCAGTAGTAGAGGACAGGGAAAGTTGGGGCAGTATTTT.

The V and J genes are TRBV2 and TRBJ2-1; D gene unclear. This CDR3 spans 13 amino acids. V dropped 6 bases and J dropped 3 bases, with 9 bases sitting between them. Looked up from germline, CDR1 is SNHLY and CDR2 is FYNNEI. The CDR3 is CASRLTDYNEQFF. CDR3 DNA: TGTGCCAGCAGGCTGACGGACTACAATGAGCAGTTCTTC.

The chain combines TRBV10-3 with TRBJ1-5; D gene unclear. Trimming took off 0 bases at V and 2 bases at J, with 5 bases between the two ends. This CDR3 region has 14 residues. The germline gives CDR1 ENHRY, CDR2 SYGVKD. This CDR3 is CAISESARNQPQHF. The CDR3 DNA follows: TGTGCCATCAGTGAGTCGGCCCGCAATCAGCCCCAGCATTTT.

The chain recombines TRBV13 with TRBJ2-3; no clear D gene. The CDR3 sequence is 13 residues long. Trimming took off 2 bases at V and 4 bases at J, with 7 bases between the two ends. CDR1 is PRHDT, CDR2 FYEKMQ, per germline (reference sequence). CDR3 loop: CASSLKRSDTQYF. The CDR3 nucleotides read TGTGCCAGCAGCTTAAAACGATCAGATACGCAGTATTTT.

The chain recombines TRBV5-5 with TRBJ1-6; D may be TRBD1 (5 bases). The germline CDR1 and CDR2 sequences are SGHKS and YYEKEE (reference sequence). The CDR3 covers 13 residues. V shed 9 bases and J shed 5 bases, with 12 bases lying between them. The DNA for the CDR3 is TGTGCCACGGGGACGCTGGATAATTCACCCCTCCACTTT. It codes for CATGTLDNSPLHF.

V usage is TRBV28 and J usage is TRBJ2-1; D is possibly TRBD2 (5 bases). Germline CDR1 and CDR2: MDHEN and SYDVKM. V lost 3 bases and J 12 bases, leaving 9 bases between the germline ends. The CDR3 has 11 amino acids. The CDR3 region is CASSFRAGQFF. The CDR3 DNA is TGTGCCAGCAGTTTTAGGGCGGGGCAGTTCTTC.

This sequence joins TRBV10-2 and TRBJ1-2; D not resolved. This CDR3 has 13 residues. CDR1 and CDR2 from the germline V gene are WSHSY and SAAADI. Trimming pared 8 bases from V and 0 bases from J, leaving 10 bases between. In nucleotides, the CDR3 is TGCGCCAGCTCGGGCCAGACTAACTATGGCTACACCTTC. Its protein is CASSGQTNYGYTF.

The rearrangement links TRBV4-1 to TRBJ2-1; 9 positions match TRBD2. V shed 0 bases, J shed 8 bases, and the junction held 8 bases outside the gene matches. The CDR3 runs 16 residues. The V gene's germline CDR1 is MGHRA and CDR2 YSYEKL. The CDR3: CASSQDISGSLDEQFF. For the CDR3, the DNA is TGCGCCAGCAGCCAAGATATTAGCGGGAGTCTAGATGAGCAGTTCTTC.

CDR3 in DNA: TGTGCCAGCAGCTTTTGGACTAGGTCCTACAATGAGCAGTTCTTC. It codes for CASSFWTRSYNEQFF. The chain couples TRBV7-2 to TRBJ2-1; 7 nucleotides agree with TRBD2. The CDR3 covers 15 residues. V shed 3 bases and J 1 base; nucleotides not matched to a gene: 3. Germline CDR1 is SGHTA and CDR2 is FQGNSA.

The CDR3 DNA reads as TGTGCCAGCAGTGAACAGGGGGCACGGAGATCACCCCTCCACTTT. Its protein product is CASSEQGARRSPLHF. The chain links TRBV2 to TRBJ1-6, with 8 bases that match TRBD1. This CDR3 has 15 amino acids. From germline, CDR1 is SNHLY and CDR2 FYNNEI. With V trimmed by 2 bases and J by 10 bases, 7 bases remained unmatched.

The gene calls are TRBV15 and TRBJ2-7, with TRBD1 matching over 8 bases. The V gene's germline CDR1 is LNHNV and CDR2 YYDKDF (reference sequence). V was pared by 5 bases and J by 6 bases, with 12 bases of the junction left unmatched. The CDR3 is 15 amino acids. For the CDR3, the DNA is TGTGCCACCAGCTTCGGGCAGGGGGCAGGGGTCGAGCAGTACTTC. This sequence encodes CATSFGQGAGVEQYF.

This sequence joins TRBV9 and TRBJ2-7; D is unclear. The germline gives CDR1 SGDLS, CDR2 YYNGEE. The CDR3 sequence is 15 residues long. Trimming removed 4 bases at V and 7 bases at J, with 21 bases between. The DNA for the CDR3 is TGTGCCAGCAGCCCCGCGGCAGGTGGATTCGATGAGCAGTACTTC. Its protein is CASSPAAGGFDEQYF.

V and J are TRBV6-6 and TRBJ1-1; D gene uncertain. V lost 5 bases to trimming and J lost 7 bases, with 11 bases between them. The CDR3 has 12 residues. Germline CDR1 reads MNHNY; CDR2 reads SVGAGI (reference sequence). CDR3 sequence: CASSATMGEAFF. As DNA, the CDR3 is TGTGCCAGCAGTGCTACGATGGGTGAAGCTTTCTTT.

The chain couples TRBV7-7 to TRBJ2-5; D remains ambiguous. Germline CDR1 is SSHAT and CDR2 is FNYEAQ (reference sequence). This CDR3 comprises 17 residues. V dropped 1 base and J dropped 5 bases, with 20 bases sitting between them. The CDR3 bases are TGTGCCAGCAGCTTAGGCCCCTGGGTCCCGCTGGGGGAGACCCAGTACTTC. Protein sequence: CASSLGPWVPLGETQYF.

V and J are TRBV30 and TRBJ1-3; weak D call: TRBD1 (5 bases). CDR3 length: 15 residues. Per the germline V gene, CDR1 is GTSNPN and CDR2 is SVGIG (reference sequence). The germline V and J ends were trimmed by 3 bases and 0 bases, with 12 bases remaining between them. The CDR3 DNA sequence: TGTGCCTGGAGGATGGGACGGATCTCTGGAAACACCATATATTTT. Protein sequence: CAWRMGRISGNTIYF.

V is TRBV18 and J is TRBJ2-7, with 12 positions matching TRBD2. The ends lost 2 bases at V and 8 bases at J; junction bases unmatched: 1. CDR1 KGHSH and CDR2 LQKENI come from the germline V gene. The CDR3 length is 13 residues. The CDR3 region has the DNA TGTGCCAGCTCACCAGGACTAGCGGGGAAGCAGTACTTC. Translation gives CASSPGLAGKQYF. Combining the CDR3 with reference TRBV18 and TRBJ2-7 gives the whole variable domain NAGVMQNPRHLVRRRGQEARLRCSPMKGHSHVYWYRQLPEEGLKFMVYLQKENIIDESGMPKERFSAEFPKEGPSILRIQQVVRGDSAAYFCASSPGLAGKQYFGPGTRLTVT.

The rearrangement joins TRBV14 to TRBJ2-6; maybe TRBD1 (6 bases). The CDR3 is made up of 16 amino acids. Germline-derived CDR1 and CDR2 are SGHDN and FVKESK. V dropped 3 bases and J dropped 3 bases, with 12 bases sitting between them. The CDR3 DNA is TGTGCCAGCAGCCATACAGGGAGTGGTGGGGCCAACGTCCTGACTTTC. Its protein is CASSHTGSGGANVLTF.

The chain recombines TRBV7-9 with TRBJ2-7; D perhaps matches TRBD2 (7 bases). With 2 bases removed from V and 4 bases from J, the gap between germline ends came to 12 bases. The CDR3 is made up of 14 amino acids. Germline values: CDR1 SEHNR, CDR2 FQNEAQ (reference sequence). CDR3 protein: CASSLPGGGYEQYF. CDR3 sequence (DNA): TGTGCCAGCAGCTTACCGGGGGGCGGGTACGAGCAGTACTTC.

The V gene is TRBV11-2, the J gene TRBJ2-7, with unresolved D. Trimming cost V 1 base and J 0 bases, with 10 bases left between them. This CDR3 spans 15 amino acids. From germline, CDR1 is SGHAT and CDR2 FQNNGV. The CDR3 sequence: CASSLGGSSSYEQYF. CDR3 bases: TGTGCCAGCAGCTTAGGCGGCTCGTCCTCCTACGAGCAGTACTTC. The whole variable domain, filled in from reference TRBV11-2 and TRBJ2-7, reads EAGVAQSPRYKIIEKRQSVAFWCNPISGHATLYWYQQILGQGPKLLIQFQNNGVVDDSQLPKDRFSAERLKGVDSTLKIQPAKLEDSAVYLCASSLGGSSSYEQYFGPGTRLTVT.

The table lists this clone with many counts. The chain carries TRBV2 and TRBJ1-2, with D perhaps matching TRBD1 (5 bases). CDR1 and CDR2 from the germline V gene are SNHLY and FYNNEI. V was trimmed by 2 bases and J by 8 bases, leaving 12 bases between them. The CDR3 spans 13 residues. In DNA form, the CDR3 reads TGTGCCAGCAGTGAAATAGGGGCTAGGGGCTACACCTTC. This translates into CASSEIGARGYTF. Full variable domain (missing parts from reference TRBV2 and TRBJ1-2): EPEVTQTPSHQVTQMGQEVILRCVPISNHLYFYWYRQILGQKVEFLVSFYNNEISEKSEIFDDQFSVERPDGSNFTLKIRSTKLEDSAMYFCASSEIGARGYTFGSGTRLTVV.

This chain's CDR3 is CASSWGQAYEQYF. Here the CDR3 DNA reads TGTGCCAGCAGCTGGGGACAGGCCTACGAGCAGTACTTC. The V and J genes are TRBV3-1 (or the pseudogene TRBV3-2) and TRBJ2-7; 8 nucleotides line up with TRBD1. The CDR3 sequence is 13 residues long. Losses at the gene ends were 5 bases for V and 2 bases for J; bases not matched to a gene: 2. The germline CDR1 and CDR2 sequences are LGHDT and YNNKEL (reference sequence).

The chain uses TRBV7-6 and TRBJ2-3; D is possibly TRBD1 (5 bases). CDR1 is SGHVS, CDR2 FNYEAQ, per germline. The CDR3 runs 15 residues. V lost 5 bases and J lost 7, with 19 bases in between. The CDR3 reads CASSQVDTSTNTQYF. The DNA for the CDR3 is TGTGCCAGCAGCCAAGTGGACACCTCGACCAATACGCAGTATTTT. Variable domain in full (rest from reference TRBV7-6 and TRBJ2-3): GAGVSQSPRYKVTKRGQDVALRCDPISGHVSLYWYRQALGQGPEFLTYFNYEAQQDKSGLPNDRFSAERPEGSISTLTIQRTEQRDSAMYRCASSQVDTSTNTQYFGPGTRLTVL.

The rearrangement joins TRBV5-6 to TRBJ2-5; D gene unclear. V was pared by 4 bases and J by 0 bases, with 7 bases between. The CDR3 sequence is 13 residues long. The germline CDR1 and CDR2 sequences are SGHDT and YYEEEE. The CDR3 is CASSIRYQETQYF. The CDR3 bases are TGTGCCAGCAGCATCCGGTACCAAGAGACCCAGTACTTC.